What follows are 6 T cell receptor beta chains derived from one specimen sequenced in a study of T cell responses to AZD1222 COVID-19 vaccine (dated by TCRdb to the early 2020s). The library was generated by the immunoSEQ multiplex PCR assay. This immuneACCESS table, as held by TCRdb, lists in-frame sequences with V and J called but not all clones. Of the missing ones, under half trace to an unresolved V gene in checked studies; the others have no known cause. Recorded for this sample are roughly 90,000 clones; around 90% of them occurred a single time. Approximately 5% of the sample rests with the top ten. The time point label for this specimen denotes: about 28 days (+/-7) after the second vaccine dose. Sequencing was performed on peripheral blood, taken 28 days after the second AZD1222 dose. The receptor source for this set is an adult who received the AZD1222 COVID-19 vaccine.

The rearrangement links TRBV7-9 to TRBJ1-1; tentatively, D is TRBD1 (6 bases). CDR1 is SEHNR, CDR2 FQNEAQ, per germline (reference sequence). There are 14 residues in the CDR3. Trimming stripped 1 base from V and 6 bases from J, with 12 bases between. The CDR3 region is CASSLVNRVAEAFF. As DNA, the CDR3 is TGTGCCAGCAGCTTAGTAAACAGGGTCGCTGAAGCTTTCTTT.

This clone came up once. V gene TRBV7-9 combines with J gene TRBJ2-3; TRBD2 is a possible D gene (5 bases). Germline V gene lookup returns CDR1 SEHNR and CDR2 FQNEAQ (reference sequence). The CDR3 extends over 16 amino acids. V was pared by 0 bases and J by 1 base, with 11 bases between. The CDR3, as DNA: TGTGCCAGCAGCTTAGCGAACGGGATTCGCACAGATACGCAGTATTTT. Protein product: CASSLANGIRTDTQYF.

This rearrangement joins TRBV6-5 to TRBJ2-1; D is perhaps TRBD2 (5 bases). The CDR3 sequence is 14 residues long. Deletions cut 6 bases from V and 3 bases from J, with 12 bases between. CDR1 and CDR2 from the germline V gene are MNHEY and SVGAGI. The CDR3 reads CASSLLADYNEQFF. In DNA form, the CDR3 reads TGTGCCAGCAGCCTCCTAGCAGACTACAATGAGCAGTTCTTC.

This clone has only one observation. The rearrangement links TRBV19 to TRBJ1-5; D ambiguous. This CDR3 is 15 amino acids long. V lost 6 bases and J lost 0, with 12 bases in between. Germline CDR1 reads LNHDA; CDR2 reads SQIVND (reference sequence). CDR3 protein: CASSQVYHSNQPQHF. In nucleotides, the CDR3 is TGTGCCAGTAGCCAAGTGTATCATAGCAATCAGCCCCAGCATTTT.

The chain links TRBV2 to TRBJ1-1; D not certain. The V end was cut by 4 bases, the J end by 7 bases, with 7 bases between. The CDR3 has 11 amino acids. CDR1 is SNHLY and CDR2 is FYNNEI in the germline V gene. CDR3 amino acids: CASSVVGEAFF. The CDR3 coding sequence is TGTGCCAGCAGTGTGGTCGGTGAAGCTTTCTTT.

The chain uses TRBV15 and TRBJ2-6, with 11 bases that match TRBD2. Looked up from germline, CDR1 is LNHNV and CDR2 is YYDKDF (reference sequence). This CDR3 has 18 residues. V shed 5 bases, J shed 3 bases, and the junction held 9 bases outside the gene matches. The CDR3 nucleotides read TGTGCCACCAGCGGAATAGCGGGGGGGCGTTTTGGGGCCAACGTCCTGACTTTC. Translating gives CATSGIAGGRFGANVLTF.